Listed below are T cell receptor beta chains from one sample, sequenced in a study of vaccination and CD4 T cells after COVID-19. The antigens for these receptors are not known. TCRdb used MiXCR to reprocess the PCR reads, holding one entry per CDR3 protein. The sample includes some 10,000 distinct CDR3 sequences, about 51% of them seen just once. The specimen sequenced was CD4+ T cells from blood, cultured in vitro. The receptor source for this set is a human donor who had recovered from COVID-19. Each CDR3 is given with its conserved first and last residue. Each record gives: V gene, CDR3 protein.

TRBV10-1	CAGRATSGRVDEQFF
TRBV4-1	CASSQEGQGRLGSSTDTQYF
TRBV20-1	CSAHSGRKGNEQFF
TRBV7-3	CASSQSFEQYF
TRBV6-2/TRBV6-3	CASSPPGTGYQPQHF
TRBV6-5	CASSYSNTGASTGELFF
TRBV20-1	CSATNWGSNQPQHF
TRBV6-1	CASSERAGQPQHF
TRBV20-1	CSALWDGTASTDTQYF
TRBV11-3	CASSLGHEQYF
TRBV18	CASSLEIGENTEAFF
TRBV10-2	CASSRQGPPYEQYF
TRBV2	CASSASSSKGDTQYF
TRBV21-1	CASIQGTGELFF
TRBV10-1	CASSELVGPDTQYF
TRBV7-9	CASSLGGATGAFF
TRBV7-9	CASSSPGTGTTNYGYTF
TRBV28	CASSSPASGEKLFF
TRBV7-9	CASSQGRVYGYTF
TRBV19	CASSYRRNTEAFF
TRBV20-1	CSARRTGDEMTQHF
TRBV20-1	CSAAGTGAARQETQYF
TRBV10-3	CAISGTGGTDTQYF
TRBV5-1	CASSTTSGRRDTQYF
TRBV20-1	CSARSGGNYEQYF
TRBV7-3	CASSLRGGYEQYF
TRBV5-1	CASSLVAGNNQPQHF
TRBV2	CASVEAGELFF
TRBV7-9	CASSLENPYEQYF
TRBV6-1	CASSERGQHTGELFF
TRBV6-5	CASSSVLGTNQPQHF
TRBV6-1	CASSGLNLETQYF
TRBV20-1	CSAISGKAGSNQPQHF
TRBV21-1	CASSKRGRTSGREDEQYF
TRBV9	CASSVENWGGQGVYEQYF
TRBV25-1	CASSRGGSYGYTF
TRBV20-1	CSAEGETSGSHSYEQYF
TRBV24-1	CATRWTGNGNQPQHF
TRBV25-1	CATRDSNSPLHF
TRBV15	CATSRGRLAKAGELFF
TRBV28	CASSITGTGGRYGYTF
TRBV6-1	CASKSGANVLTF
TRBV20-1	CSAPMFGGVGKNEQFF
TRBV7-2	CASSLTSGYYNEQFF
TRBV11-2	CASSLDKGKGIAGSYEQYF
TRBV7-2	CASSLRATGGKETQYF
TRBV7-8	CASSPGLAGVWTQYF
TRBV20-1	CSARDGSGGFFTYEQYF
TRBV28	CASSLLAGYTDTQYF
TRBV25-1	CASVGIVGKTQYF
TRBV2	CASSGLQGNYGYTF
TRBV20-1	CSASRGRTNTGELFF
TRBV20-1	CSATTPWGYSTDTQYF
TRBV20-1	CSARGAGAGNTIYF
TRBV12-3/TRBV12-4	CASSFGGVGNSPLHF
TRBV30	CAWNPGVGQPQHF
TRBV6-1	CASSEAAGTTEAFF
TRBV20-1	CSAPMGLARNNEQFF
TRBV6-1	CASSIWTGETQYF